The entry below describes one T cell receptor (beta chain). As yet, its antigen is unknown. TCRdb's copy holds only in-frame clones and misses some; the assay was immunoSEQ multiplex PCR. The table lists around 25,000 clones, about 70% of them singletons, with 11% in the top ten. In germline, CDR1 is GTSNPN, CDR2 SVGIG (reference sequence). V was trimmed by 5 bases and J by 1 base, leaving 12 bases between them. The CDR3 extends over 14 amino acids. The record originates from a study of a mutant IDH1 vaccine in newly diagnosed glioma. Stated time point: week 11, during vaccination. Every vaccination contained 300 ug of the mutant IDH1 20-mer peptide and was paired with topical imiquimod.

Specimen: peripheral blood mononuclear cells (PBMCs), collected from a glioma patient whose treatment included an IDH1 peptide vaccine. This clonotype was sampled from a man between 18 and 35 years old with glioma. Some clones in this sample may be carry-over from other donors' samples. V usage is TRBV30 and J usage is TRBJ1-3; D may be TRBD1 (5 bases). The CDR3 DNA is TGTGCCTGGGCCCAGGGAGGATCTGGAAACACCATATATTTT. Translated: CAWAQGGSGNTIYF.